This entry lists 20 T cell receptor beta chains sequenced from one sample in a study of T cell repertoires in cytomegalovirus infection. TCRdb used MiXCR to reprocess the reads, holding one entry per CDR3 protein. The sample has approximately 160,000 distinct CDR3 sequences; 17% are singletons. The specimen sequenced was CD8+ T cells from PBMCs. These receptors all stem from a human donor in good health (CMV status not recorded). Some clones in this sample may be carry-over from other donors' samples.

This clonotype was counted between two and nine times. This chain connects TRBV28 to TRBJ2-1; 11 bases align to TRBD2. Germline V gives CDR1 MDHEN, CDR2 SYDVKM. V trimming: 1 base; J trimming: 7 bases; junction bases outside the gene matches: 9. The CDR3 consists of 17 residues. The CDR3 sequence: CASSLYRRLAGRNEQFF. The CDR3 nucleotides are TGTGCCAGCAGTTTATATCGTCGACTAGCGGGAAGGAATGAGCAGTTCTTC.

This clonotype appeared a few times. The genes are TRBV7-2 and TRBJ1-5; D possibly corresponds to TRBD1 (6 bases). The CDR3 spans 17 residues. Germline V gene sequence: CDR1 SGHTA, CDR2 FQGNSA. Trimming stripped 6 bases from V and 1 base from J, with 19 bases between. CDR3 in amino acids: CASSTGTHLVSNQPQHF. The CDR3 DNA reads as TGTGCCAGCAGTACCGGGACACACCTCGTAAGCAATCAGCCCCAGCATTTT.

V and J are TRBV27 and TRBJ2-7; 12 nucleotides match TRBD2. The V gene end was trimmed by 5 bases and the J gene end by 5 bases; junction bases not matched to a gene: 7. Looked up from germline, CDR1 is MNHEY and CDR2 is SMNVEV (reference sequence). The CDR3 runs to 15 residues. The CDR3 nucleotides are TGTGCCAGCAGTGTTCTAGCGGGAGGGCCCAACGAGCAGTACTTC. Translating gives CASSVLAGGPNEQYF.

The CDR3 loop is CASSSTGGYEQYF. CDR3 sequence (DNA): TGTGCCAGCAGTTCGACAGGGGGTTACGAGCAGTACTTC. The rearrangement links TRBV7-6 to TRBJ2-7, with 9 bases identical to TRBD1. Germline loops: CDR1 SGHVS, CDR2 FNYEAQ. V gave up 6 bases and J gave up 4 bases; unmatched junction bases: 4. The CDR3 has 13 residues.

The V gene is TRBV28, the J gene TRBJ2-3; D is perhaps TRBD1 (6 bases). The CDR3 covers 15 residues. In germline, CDR1 is MDHEN, CDR2 SYDVKM. V lost 3 bases and J 2 bases, leaving 12 bases between the germline ends. The chain's CDR3 is CASSFETGPTDTQYF. Written as DNA, the CDR3 is TGTGCCAGCAGTTTCGAGACAGGACCCACAGATACGCAGTATTTT.

V and J are TRBV29-1 and TRBJ2-3; maybe TRBD2 (6 bases). Trimming removed 2 bases at V and 4 bases at J, with 13 bases between. CDR1 is SQVTM and CDR2 is ANQGSEA in the germline V gene. This CDR3 is built from 14 residues. The CDR3 loop reads CSVELGSSADTQYF. DNA for the CDR3: TGCAGCGTTGAACTCGGGAGCTCGGCAGATACGCAGTATTTT.

J is TRBJ2-1 and V is TRBV2, with a tentative D call TRBD1 (6 bases). The CDR3 covers 16 residues. The germline V gene has CDR1 SNHLY and CDR2 FYNNEI. Between the trimmed V and J ends, which lost 6 bases and 5 bases, there was a span of 20 bases. In DNA form, the CDR3 reads TGTGCCAGCAGGGGGTTAAACAGGGTCTGGAACAATGAGCAGTTCTTC. Its translation: CASRGLNRVWNNEQFF.

The genes are TRBV7-8 and TRBJ2-1, with 10 bases lining up with TRBD2. This CDR3 comprises 16 residues. The V gene's germline CDR1 is SGHVS and CDR2 FQNEAQ. The V gene end was trimmed by 5 bases and the J gene end by 9 bases; junction bases not matched to a gene: 13. The CDR3 sequence: CASSVVRAGGPSEQFF. The DNA for the CDR3 is TGTGCCAGCAGCGTGGTTCGAGCGGGAGGGCCCAGTGAGCAGTTCTTC.

This clonotype has more than one count but fewer than ten. The chain carries TRBV14 and TRBJ2-1; no reliable D call. CDR1 SGHDN and CDR2 FVKESK come from the germline V gene. Trimming took 5 bases from V and 6 from J, leaving 20 bases between them. CDR3 length: 16 amino acids. The DNA for the CDR3 is TGTGCCAGCAGCTTGAAGGCCCTCGGGTCTCGCAATGAGCAGTTCTTC. Amino acid sequence: CASSLKALGSRNEQFF.

This clonotype has only a few counts. This chain connects TRBV7-9 to TRBJ2-1; 7 positions agree with TRBD2. CDR1 and CDR2 from the germline V gene are SEHNR and FQNEAQ (reference sequence). After removal of 4 bases from V and 8 bases from J, the junction contained 5 bases not matched to a gene. The length of the CDR3 is 13 residues. Here the CDR3 reads CASSSGLSDEQFF. CDR3 bases: TGTGCCAGCAGCTCGGGACTATCCGATGAGCAGTTCTTC. The full variable domain, rest sourced from reference TRBV7-9 and TRBJ2-1, is DTGVSQNPRHKITKRGQNVTFRCDPISEHNRLYWYRQTLGQGPEFLTYFQNEAQLEKSRLLSDRFSAERPKGSFSTLEIQRTEQGDSAMYLCASSSGLSDEQFFGPGTRLTVL.

This clonotype is labeled as medium-sized. The V gene is TRBV7-6, the J gene TRBJ2-7, with a possible D match to TRBD1 (6 bases). Trimming took off 0 bases at V and 4 bases at J, with 10 bases between the two ends. The length of the CDR3 is 14 residues. Germline CDR1 reads SGHVS; CDR2 reads FNYEAQ. The CDR3 nucleotides are TGTGCCAGCAGCTTAGCGGGTCAGGGGTACGAGCAGTACTTC. Translating gives CASSLAGQGYEQYF. The variable domain in full, with the rest retrieved from reference TRBV7-6 and TRBJ2-7, is GAGVSQSPRYKVTKRGQDVALRCDPISGHVSLYWYRQALGQGPEFLTYFNYEAQQDKSGLPNDRFSAERPEGSISTLTIQRTEQRDSAMYRCASSLAGQGYEQYFGPGTRLTVT.

This clonotype came up a few times. The V call is TRBV7-9, the J call TRBJ2-7, with D hard to call. The CDR3 contains 12 residues. Trimming stripped 3 bases from V and 5 bases from J, with 8 bases between. Germline assignment: CDR1 SEHNR and CDR2 FQNEAQ (reference sequence). The CDR3 DNA reads TGTGCCAGCAGCTTCAGCAGCAACGAGCAGTACTTC. It is translated as CASSFSSNEQYF.

This clonotype was counted a few times. The CDR3 region has the DNA TGTGCCAGCAGCGAGGTAGATACGCAGTATTTT. Translated: CASSEVDTQYF. V is TRBV7-2 and J is TRBJ2-3; D is ambiguous. This CDR3 has 11 amino acids. The ends were cut back, 5 bases at V and 5 bases at J, with 5 bases in the middle. Looked up from germline, CDR1 is SGHTA and CDR2 is FQGNSA.

This chain joins TRBV6-2 or TRBV6-3 and TRBJ1-5, with D possibly being TRBD1 (5 bases). V lost 6 bases, J lost 1 base, and 16 bases lay in between. CDR3 length equals 16 residues. Germline V gene data show CDR1 as MNHEY and CDR2 as SVGEGT. CDR3 amino acids: CASSHRWGGSNQPQHF. CDR3 nucleotide sequence: TGTGCCAGCAGCCATCGCTGGGGCGGGAGCAATCAGCCCCAGCATTTT.

Only a few counts were recorded for this clonotype. The chain combines TRBV11-2 with TRBJ2-7; D is ambiguous. V lost 0 bases and J 2 bases, leaving 5 bases between the germline ends. This CDR3 has 13 residues. Per the germline V gene, CDR1 is SGHAT and CDR2 is FQNNGV. As DNA, the CDR3 is TGTGCCAGCAGCTTAGACCCTCCCTACGAGCAGTACTTC. Translation: CASSLDPPYEQYF.

The sample holds a few counts of this clonotype. This sequence joins TRBV15 and TRBJ2-5; D is unclear. Germline V gene lookup returns CDR1 LNHNV and CDR2 YYDKDF (reference sequence). V dropped 5 bases and J dropped 3 bases, with 10 bases sitting between them. The CDR3 runs 13 residues. The CDR3 loop is CATSWSGEETQYF. In DNA, the CDR3 is TGTGCCACCAGCTGGTCGGGTGAAGAGACCCAGTACTTC.

This clonotype was observed a handful of times. CDR3 in DNA: TGTGCCAGCAGTTACGGGGACAGCGCCTTCCTCGAGCAGTACTTC. Translated: CASSYGDSAFLEQYF. The J gene is TRBJ2-7, the V gene TRBV6-2 or TRBV6-3, with 7 nucleotides matching TRBD1. The CDR3 has 15 residues. Trimming at V came to 2 bases and at J to 6 bases, leaving 10 bases not matched to a gene. Germline values: CDR1 MNHEY, CDR2 SVGEGT.

The chain's CDR3 is CASSFLGGDTQYF. The DNA for the CDR3 is TGTGCCAGCAGTTTCCTGGGGGGAGATACGCAGTATTTT. V and J are TRBV28 and TRBJ2-3; D perhaps matches TRBD2 (6 bases). The CDR3 is 13 amino acids. V lost 3 bases to trimming and J lost 5 bases, with 9 bases between them. The germline V gene has CDR1 MDHEN and CDR2 SYDVKM.

The chain is built from TRBV5-4 and TRBJ2-7; no clear D gene. The germline gives CDR1 SGHNT, CDR2 YYREEE (reference sequence). Trimming cost V 1 base and J 3 bases, with 11 bases left between them. CDR3 length: 14 residues. CDR3 loop: CASSLFGQDYEQYF. The CDR3 region has the DNA TGTGCCAGCAGCTTGTTTGGGCAGGACTACGAGCAGTACTTC.

The V gene is TRBV7-8, the J gene TRBJ2-2; D remains ambiguous. The V end was cut by 5 bases, the J end by 7 bases, with 14 bases between. Germline V gene data show CDR1 as SGHVS and CDR2 as FQNEAQ. There are 14 residues in the CDR3. Here the CDR3 DNA reads TGTGCCAGCAGCGCAGTTCTTAATGGCGGGGAGCTGTTTTTT. The encoded protein is CASSAVLNGGELFF.